This T cell receptor beta chain came from a study of shared clonotypes between healthy human individuals. Deep-level settings were used for running the assay. Sequencing used immunoSEQ multiplex PCR; TCRdb keeps in-frame clones, though not all of them. This table holds about 960,000 clones, over 75% found once. Study results and caveats: In this cohort, only blood was sampled, and tissue repertoires likely differ. When naive CD4 clonotypes were compared across a few donors, roughly 4.9% were shared.

There were no recent acute infections or vaccinations among the donors, who were healthy HIV-negative adults. Note on this clone: The antigen remains undetermined.

Per the germline V gene, CDR1 is SGHRS and CDR2 is YFSETQ. The CDR3 has 15 amino acids. The V gene lost 0 bases and the J gene lost 0 bases, with 10 bases spanning the gap. The chain uses TRBV5-1 and TRBJ2-7, with a tentative D call TRBD2 (6 bases). Sequenced material: memory CD4+ T cells sorted from blood. Subset: CD45RA-negative fraction. The receptor was isolated from a man in his late teens or twenties in good health. The CDR3 region has the DNA TGCGCCAGCAGCTTGGGCGGGGCACCCTCCTACGAGCAGTACTTC. This translates into CASSLGGAPSYEQYF.